Described below is a single T cell receptor beta chain sequence and its context. Antigen: not known. Germline-derived CDR1 and CDR2 are LGHNA and YSLEER. The CDR3 totals 15 residues. The J segment lost 8 bases and the V segment lost 4 bases, leaving 14 bases of the junction unmatched. Amplification of TCR alpha and beta CDR3 regions from RNA used iRepertoire nested multiplex PCR. For one-step reverse transcription and amplification, 100-400 ng of tissue mRNA or PBMC total RNA was used. MiXCR, run by TCRdb on the multiplex PCR reads, gives a single entry per CDR3 protein. The repertoire holds around 390,000 distinct CDR3 sequences, 41% seen once, with more than 10% in the top ten. The data were taken from a study of glioma-infiltrating T cells. Findings and limits, study-wide: Shared blood CDR3 signature motifs marked patients with low tissue-blood divergence.

This chain joins TRBV4-3 and TRBJ2-7; TRBD1 aligns across 7 bases. The clonotype was recovered from a human donor with low-grade glioma or glioblastoma, undergoing nonglioma brain surgery, or in good health (not recorded which). The sample consisted of glioma tissue, nonneoplastic brain tissue, or PBMCs (not recorded which). CDR3 in amino acids: CASSPQGELRQKQYF. As DNA, the CDR3 is TGCGCCAGCAGCCCCCAGGGGGAACTAAGACAGAAGCAGTACTTC.